Included here is one TCR beta chain sequence, with context. Its specificity is not known. These data are taken from a study of T cell repertoires in cytomegalovirus infection. Study-wide background: Evidence of both CMV infection and a matching HLA type came from public TCR beta signatures. Whole-study results and caveats: Ex vivo responses were dominated by HLA-C-restricted CMV-specific TCR beta clonotypes.

CDR3 size: 13 residues. V trimming: 5 bases; J trimming: 6 bases; junction bases outside the gene matches: 7. The germline V gene has CDR1 SNHLY and CDR2 FYNNEI. TCRdb redid the calling of the reads with MiXCR, one entry per CDR3 protein. This table holds 450,000 to 650,000 distinct CDR3 sequences, roughly 29% found once. The sequenced sample consisted of PBMCs. The receptor's source is a human donor in good health (CMV status not recorded). Some clones in this sample may be carry-over from other donors' samples. The chain combines TRBV2 with TRBJ2-7, with 7 bases lining up with TRBD2. For the CDR3, the DNA is TGTGCCAGCAGTTTTAAGACTAGCTCCGAGCAGTACTTC. Amino acids: CASSFKTSSEQYF.